This T cell receptor beta chain was identified during a study of CD8+ T cells in alopecia areata. Following RNA extraction, reverse transcription yielded cDNA that acted as the sequencing template. Produced via immunoSEQ multiplex PCR; TCRdb's table is partial and in-frame only. The data contain about 120,000 clones, around 50% of them singletons. Germline CDR1 is SQVTM and CDR2 is ANQGSEA. Trimming took 5 bases from V and 5 from J; bases not matched to a gene: 13. The CDR3 runs 15 residues. This clone was recorded a few times. The receptor's source is a human donor with alopecia areata. The J gene is TRBJ1-1, the V gene TRBV29-1, with 8 bases aligning to TRBD1. The sample consisted of NKG2D-low CD8+ T cells sorted from blood. The CDR3 here is CSVTPLSTGGTEAFF. CDR3 DNA: TGCAGCGTTACCCCACTCTCCACAGGGGGGACTGAAGCTTTCTTT.